These 5 T cell receptor beta chains originate from one sample sequenced in a study of cytomegalovirus exposure and HLA in healthy donors. The study ran its PCR with 60 Vbeta and 13 Jbeta primers. Produced via immunoSEQ multiplex PCR; TCRdb's table is partial and in-frame only. The repertoire holds about 100,000 clones, with roughly 85% as singletons. The sample taken for sequencing was PBMCs. These receptors were obtained from a woman in her forties in good health and CMV-seronegative.

There are a few counts of this clone. The chain carries TRBV19 and TRBJ2-1, with TRBD2 matching 9 bases. The CDR3 covers 16 residues. Trimming at V came to 3 bases and at J to 2 bases, leaving 5 bases not matched to a gene. Germline CDR1 reads LNHDA; CDR2 reads SQIVND (reference sequence). Here the CDR3 reads CASSIGSGGPYNEQFF. The CDR3 DNA follows: TGTGCCAGTAGTATTGGTAGCGGGGGCCCCTACAATGAGCAGTTCTTC.

This rearrangement joins TRBV20-1 to TRBJ1-1; D gene ambiguous. CDR3 size: 11 residues. CDR1 is DFQATT and CDR2 is SNEGSKA in the germline V gene (reference sequence). Between the trimmed V and J ends, which lost 5 bases and 11 bases, there was a span of 15 bases. The CDR3, as DNA: TGCAGTGCTGGAGGGCTGGCCTGGGCTTTCTTT. Protein product: CSAGGLAWAFF.

The chain uses TRBV6-6 and TRBJ1-5; D perhaps matches TRBD1 (5 bases). The germline CDR1 and CDR2 sequences are MNHNY and SVGAGI (reference sequence). Trimming took off 5 bases at V and 1 base at J, with 12 bases between the two ends. The CDR3 extends over 15 amino acids. Written as DNA, the CDR3 is TGTGCCAGCAGTCCTCCGGGGGTGAGCAATCAGCCCCAGCATTTT. This translates into CASSPPGVSNQPQHF.

The chain couples TRBV2 to TRBJ2-5; weak D call: TRBD2 (6 bases). This CDR3 is 18 amino acids long. Deletions cut 6 bases from V and 2 bases from J, with 25 bases between. The germline gives CDR1 SNHLY, CDR2 FYNNEI. In nucleotides, the CDR3 is TGTGCCAGCAGCGAACGCCCTCCGTCTAGCGAGGAACAAGAGACCCAGTACTTC. Amino acids: CASSERPPSSEEQETQYF. Full variable domain (rest looked up from reference TRBV2 and TRBJ2-5): EPEVTQTPSHQVTQMGQEVILRCVPISNHLYFYWYRQILGQKVEFLVSFYNNEISEKSEIFDDQFSVERPDGSNFTLKIRSTKLEDSAMYFCASSERPPSSEEQETQYFGPGTRLLVL.

This clone turned up a few times. DNA for the CDR3: TGTGCCTGGAGTGTACGCCGGGGGTCCGAGAGCCTCCACTTT. It yields the protein CAWSVRRGSESLHF. V and J are TRBV30 and TRBJ1-6, with a possible D match to TRBD1 (5 bases). The CDR3 consists of 14 residues. The V end lost 0 bases, the J end lost 15 bases, and 18 bases lay between the germline ends. From germline, CDR1 is GTSNPN and CDR2 SVGIG (reference sequence).